The 28 T cell receptor beta chains listed next were all sequenced from one sample in a study of T-cell reconstitution after alpha-beta-depleted transplantation in children. Preparation of the TCRbeta library involved a method that used unique molecular identifiers. TCRdb re-derived calls from the PCR reads in MiXCR, one entry per CDR3 protein. The sample shows some 590,000 distinct CDR3 sequences, over 9.5% of them seen only once. The sequenced sample was PBMCs from the stem cell graft donor, obtained from the stem cell graft. These receptors all come from a human donor who donated a stem cell graft to a child with acute myeloid leukemia.

This clonotype was observed many times. Germline is not matched at one junction end, which may reflect a read error. The CDR3 DNA reads TGTGCCACCAGCTATCAACCGGGCGGAGGGTTGATCTTC. Translating it yields CATSYQPGGGLIF. The chain couples TRBV24-1 to TRBJ2-1, with D possibly being TRBD2 (6 bases). CDR3 length: 13 amino acids. Per germline, CDR1 KGHDR and CDR2 SFDVKD.

This clonotype was counted many times. The gene calls are TRBV12-3 or TRBV12-4 and TRBJ2-1; 10 bases map to TRBD1. V lost 4 bases, J lost 7 bases, and 7 bases stayed unmatched. CDR3 length equals 15 residues. The CDR3 loop is CASSYGTGARNEQFF. The CDR3 bases are TGTGCCAGCAGTTACGGGACAGGGGCTAGGAATGAGCAGTTCTTC.

This clonotype was detected only a few times. The genes are TRBV10-3 and TRBJ2-7; 12 bases match TRBD2. V lost 2 bases and J lost 6; bases outside the gene matches: 8. Germline V lookup: CDR1 ENHRY, CDR2 SYGVKD. CDR3 size: 16 residues. CDR3 sequence reads: CAISEGLTLAGGEQYF. As DNA, the CDR3 is TGTGCCATCAGTGAGGGCTTGACACTAGCGGGAGGCGAGCAGTACTTC.

This clonotype was observed at least ten times. The chain has TRBV12-3 or TRBV12-4 and TRBJ2-5; D is perhaps TRBD2 (7 bases). V was shortened by 8 bases and J by 2 bases, with 18 bases between the two germline ends. The CDR3 loop spans 15 amino acids. CDR3 nucleotides: TGTGCCAGCGGGAGGGGGAGGGCAGATCAAGAGACCCAGTACTTC. Amino acids: CASGRGRADQETQYF.

The chain combines TRBV4-2 with TRBJ1-5, with unresolved D. CDR1 is LGHNA and CDR2 is YNFKEQ in the germline V gene. V lost 0 bases and J 9 bases, leaving 15 bases between the germline ends. The CDR3 loop spans 15 amino acids. The CDR3 region has the DNA TGTGCCAGCAGCCAAGAACCTCGGACCTCATCGCCCCAGCATTTT. It codes for CASSQEPRTSSPQHF.

The V call is TRBV5-4, the J call TRBJ2-7; TRBD2 is a possible D gene (6 bases). CDR3 length: 14 amino acids. Trimming removed 4 bases at V and 3 bases at J, with 14 bases between. Germline V gives CDR1 SGHNT, CDR2 YYREEE (reference sequence). This CDR3 reads CASSPGEVGYEQYF. For the CDR3, the DNA is TGTGCCAGCAGCCCCGGGGAGGTGGGCTACGAGCAGTACTTC.

This clonotype was counted a few times. The CDR3 ends on some other residue instead of the conserved phenylalanine or tryptophan, so this is likely a read error. No DNA is shown, since the ends of the CDR3 on it are uncertain; the CDR3 is the one TCRdb lists. CDR3 sequence: CASSVIGGPTAV. This sequence joins TRBV5-4 and TRBJ2-1; no check of the table's D call, TRBD1, against the DNA was made. The CDR3 is 12 amino acids in total, end residues counted. The germline CDR1 and CDR2 sequences are SGHNT and YYREEE (reference sequence).

Only a few counts were recorded for this clonotype. The rearrangement joins TRBV7-2 to TRBJ2-1; D not resolved. The CDR3 is made up of 15 amino acids. The V end was cut by 0 bases, the J end by 6 bases, with 12 bases between. Germline V CDR1 and CDR2: SGHTA, FQGNSA. CDR3 sequence reads: CASSLALTGPNEQFF. DNA for the CDR3: TGTGCCAGCAGCTTAGCGCTAACTGGCCCCAATGAGCAGTTCTTC.

The sample holds many counts of this clonotype. The V call is TRBV29-1, the J call TRBJ2-7; 7 bases are shared with TRBD2. Germline CDR1 SQVTM, CDR2 ANQGSEA. V dropped 7 bases and J dropped 0; count of bases not matched to a gene: 12. The CDR3 sequence is 15 residues long. DNA for the CDR3: TGCAGCGCCCAAAAGGGTGGGGGGGGCTCCTACGAGCAGTACTTC. Residues: CSAQKGGGGSYEQYF.

The sample holds many counts of this clonotype. This chain links TRBV6-1 with TRBJ2-5, with D possibly being TRBD2 (5 bases). CDR1 MNHNS and CDR2 SASEGT come from the germline V gene. CDR3 size: 15 residues. The V gene lost 5 bases and the J gene lost 4 bases, with 17 bases spanning the gap. CDR3 region: CASSPWAGGVETQYF. The CDR3 DNA follows: TGTGCCAGCAGTCCCTGGGCGGGCGGCGTAGAGACCCAGTACTTC.

This clonotype has just a few counts. The chain employs TRBV10-3 and TRBJ2-6; no clear D. Germline V CDR1 and CDR2: ENHRY, SYGVKD. There are 16 residues in the CDR3. Trimming pared 4 bases from V and 2 bases from J, leaving 12 bases between. The DNA for the CDR3 is TGTGCCATCAGTGCCCTTTTAGGAACTGGGGCCAACGTCCTGACTTTC. Translation: CAISALLGTGANVLTF.

The chain combines TRBV12-3 or TRBV12-4 with TRBJ2-1; D ambiguous. There are 15 residues in the CDR3. The V and J ends lost 4 bases and 0 bases respectively, with 10 bases between them. CDR3 sequence (DNA): TGTGCCAGCAGTTCGGTGGCGTTCTCCTACAATGAGCAGTTCTTC. The encoded protein is CASSSVAFSYNEQFF.

V is TRBV28 and J is TRBJ1-2; possibly TRBD1 for D (5 bases). V gave up 7 bases and J gave up 5 bases, with 14 bases separating them. CDR3 length: 13 residues. CDR1 and CDR2 (germline): MDHEN, SYDVKM. CDR3 loop: CASTSWGGYGYTF. CDR3 nucleotide sequence: TGTGCCAGCACCTCATGGGGGGGGTATGGCTACACCTTC.

The chain links TRBV5-1 to TRBJ2-2; D is possibly TRBD2 (5 bases). Trimming stripped 3 bases from V and 1 base from J, with 10 bases between. This CDR3 comprises 15 residues. The germline CDR1 and CDR2 sequences are SGHRS and YFSETQ. CDR3 in amino acids: CASSSRGGNTGELFF. CDR3 DNA sequence: TGCGCCAGCAGCTCCCGGGGTGGGAACACCGGGGAGCTGTTTTTT.

The chain employs TRBV6-1 and TRBJ1-5, with TRBD1 identical over 8 bases. Trimming removed 6 bases from V and 7 bases from J; junction bases left unmatched: 8. The CDR3 contains 14 residues. Germline V gene lookup returns CDR1 MNHNS and CDR2 SASEGT. CDR3 sequence: CASRQTGDRQPQHF. CDR3 sequence (DNA): TGTGCCAGCAGGCAGACAGGGGATCGGCAGCCCCAGCATTTT.

In this sample, this clonotype turned up many times. The rearrangement uses TRBV7-8 and TRBJ1-1; D is ambiguous. CDR1 and CDR2 (germline): SGHVS, FQNEAQ. The CDR3 totals 12 residues. Trimming left V 1 base short and J 4 bases short, with 4 bases between. CDR3 DNA sequence: TGTGCCAGCAGCTTAGGGACCACTGAAGCTTTCTTT. The encoded protein is CASSLGTTEAFF.

In its sample, this clonotype was seen a few times. The CDR3 loop reads CASSSRPPSSYNEQFF. As DNA, the CDR3 is TGTGCCAGCAGCTCCCGACCGCCGAGCTCCTACAATGAGCAGTTCTTC. The rearrangement joins TRBV7-2 to TRBJ2-1; D remains unclear. V lost 4 bases to trimming and J lost 0 bases, with 13 bases between them. This CDR3 region has 16 residues. Germline V CDR1 and CDR2: SGHTA, FQGNSA.

The V call is TRBV19, the J call TRBJ2-1; D not certain. The CDR3 has 12 amino acids. Germline loops: CDR1 LNHDA, CDR2 SQIVND (reference sequence). The V gene lost 3 bases and the J gene lost 6 bases, with 6 bases spanning the gap. The CDR3 nucleotides are TGTGCCAGTAGTATCCGTCTCAATGAGCAGTTCTTC. This codes for CASSIRLNEQFF.

The chain recombines TRBV5-6 with TRBJ1-2; D not resolved. Per germline, CDR1 SGHDT and CDR2 YYEEEE. With 5 bases removed from V and 0 bases from J, the gap between germline ends came to 11 bases. This CDR3 contains 14 residues. The CDR3 sequence: CASRSMSSNYGYTF. For the CDR3, the DNA is TGTGCCAGCAGGTCTATGAGTTCTAACTATGGCTACACCTTC.

The sample holds a few counts of this clonotype. The genes are TRBV29-1 and TRBJ2-3, with D possibly called TRBD1 or TRBD2 (6 bases each). The CDR3 spans 15 residues. V was cut by 6 bases and J by 0 bases, with 16 bases left in between. The V gene's germline CDR1 is SQVTM and CDR2 ANQGSEA. The CDR3 here is CSVPPGGSSTDTQYF. The CDR3 DNA reads as TGCAGCGTCCCTCCCGGGGGCTCTAGCACAGATACGCAGTATTTT.

This clonotype was counted only a few times. J is TRBJ2-6 and V is TRBV2; tentative D call: TRBD2 (6 bases). V was shortened by 11 bases and J by 0 bases, with 8 bases between the two germline ends. Germline loops: CDR1 SNHLY, CDR2 FYNNEI. The CDR3 runs 13 residues. The CDR3 sequence is CARSGSGANVLTF. The DNA for the CDR3 is TGTGCCCGTAGCGGCTCTGGGGCCAACGTCCTGACTTTC.

This clonotype came up many times. The V gene is TRBV5-1, the J gene TRBJ1-1; D unresolved. The germline V and J ends were trimmed by 4 bases and 2 bases, with 15 bases remaining between them. Germline loops: CDR1 SGHRS, CDR2 YFSETQ. The CDR3 covers 15 residues. The CDR3 DNA reads as TGCGCCAGCAGCCCTAGGACGGGATCTAACACTGAAGCTTTCTTT. Translated: CASSPRTGSNTEAFF.

This clonotype was seen ten or more times. The genes are TRBV4-1 and TRBJ2-4, with a tentative D call TRBD2 (6 bases). Germline-derived CDR1 and CDR2 are MGHRA and YSYEKL. The germline V and J ends were trimmed by 8 bases and 2 bases, with 22 bases remaining between them. This CDR3 region has 17 residues. The CDR3 here is CASGDGQEGRSKNIQYF. The CDR3 DNA reads TGCGCCAGCGGTGACGGCCAGGAGGGTCGATCCAAAAACATTCAGTACTTC.

This clonotype was found many times. This chain links TRBV25-1 with TRBJ2-1; the match to TRBD2 covers 15 bases. The CDR3 has 19 residues. Germline trimming cut 4 bases from V and 4 bases from J; bases unmatched to any gene: 11. Germline CDR1 reads MGHDK; CDR2 reads SYGVNS. CDR3 in amino acids: CASSGTGLAGGPLYNEQFF. DNA for the CDR3: TGTGCCAGCAGTGGAACGGGACTAGCGGGAGGACCTCTTTACAATGAGCAGTTCTTC.

In its sample, this clonotype was seen a few times. The rearrangement links TRBV7-2 to TRBJ2-7; 7 bases are shared with TRBD2. The V gene end was trimmed by 5 bases and the J gene end by 4 bases; junction bases not matched to a gene: 11. This CDR3 spans 15 amino acids. Germline CDR1 reads SGHTA; CDR2 reads FQGNSA. The DNA of the CDR3 is TGTGCCAGCAGCCAAGGACTAGAAGACTTGTACGAGCAGTACTTC. Its protein is CASSQGLEDLYEQYF.

This clonotype was seen ten or more times. The chain uses TRBV6-5 and TRBJ1-1; D might be TRBD1 (6 bases). The germline CDR1 and CDR2 sequences are MNHEY and SVGAGI. The CDR3 has 12 amino acids. The V gene lost 6 bases and the J gene lost 5 bases, with 10 bases spanning the gap. The CDR3 region has the DNA TGTGCCAGCAGACAGGGTTTGACTGAAGCTTTCTTT. This codes for CASRQGLTEAFF.

This clonotype was seen more than once but under ten times. This rearrangement joins TRBV11-2 to TRBJ2-1, with TRBD2 identical over 12 bases. Germline V lookup: CDR1 SGHAT, CDR2 FQNNGV. This CDR3 spans 16 amino acids. J lost 9 bases, V lost 4 bases, and 10 bases had no gene match. The DNA for the CDR3 is TGTGCCAGCAGCTCCGGACTAGCGGGGTGGTTAGGTGAGCAGTTCTTC. This codes for CASSSGLAGWLGEQFF.

There are a few counts of this clonotype. V usage is TRBV7-2 and J usage is TRBJ2-7; 7 bases are a match to TRBD2. Germline loops: CDR1 SGHTA, CDR2 FQGNSA. V was pared by 2 bases and J by 0 bases, with 4 bases of the junction left unmatched. The CDR3 runs to 15 residues. The CDR3 DNA is TGTGCCAGCAGCTTATTTGGGACTATCTCCTACGAGCAGTACTTC. It translates to CASSLFGTISYEQYF. Filled out from reference TRBV7-2 and TRBJ2-7, the complete variable domain reads GAGVSQSPSNKVTEKGKDVELRCDPISGHTALYWYRQSLGQGLEFLIYFQGNSAPDKSGLPSDRFSAERTGGSVSTLTIQRTQQEDSAVYLCASSLFGTISYEQYFGPGTRLTVT.